This T cell receptor (beta chain) came from a study of blood T cell repertoires in COVID-19. Study-level background: Whether acute or convalescent, the COVID-19 samples came from the United States, Italy and Spain. PBMCs, B-cell-depleted T cells, or T cells provided the cDNA or gDNA that made up the material.

Original processing methods: The assay estimated nucleated cells by amplifying reference gene primers. The method was immunoSEQ multiplex PCR; TCRdb's version includes in-frame clones alone and lacks a portion of them. V, J and clone size were drawn from that table, and D and trimming were deduced from the DNA. The data contain a few hundred thousand clones, less than 90% of them singletons. For recovered donors of Cohort 3, there were two negative PCRs, clearance, or symptom resolution. The V end lost 6 bases, the J end lost 4 bases, and 15 bases lay between the germline ends. Germline CDR1 SGHAT, CDR2 FQNNGV. There are 14 residues in the CDR3.

V is TRBV11-2 and J is TRBJ1-2; TRBD1 might be the D (6 bases). This TCR was sampled from a woman aged 40-49 years who had recovered from COVID-19. The sample was PBMCs or T cells enriched from blood (not recorded which). CDR3 sequence: CASRAMGQLYGYTF. Written as DNA, the CDR3 is TGTGCCAGCAGAGCCATGGGACAACTCTATGGCTACACCTTC.